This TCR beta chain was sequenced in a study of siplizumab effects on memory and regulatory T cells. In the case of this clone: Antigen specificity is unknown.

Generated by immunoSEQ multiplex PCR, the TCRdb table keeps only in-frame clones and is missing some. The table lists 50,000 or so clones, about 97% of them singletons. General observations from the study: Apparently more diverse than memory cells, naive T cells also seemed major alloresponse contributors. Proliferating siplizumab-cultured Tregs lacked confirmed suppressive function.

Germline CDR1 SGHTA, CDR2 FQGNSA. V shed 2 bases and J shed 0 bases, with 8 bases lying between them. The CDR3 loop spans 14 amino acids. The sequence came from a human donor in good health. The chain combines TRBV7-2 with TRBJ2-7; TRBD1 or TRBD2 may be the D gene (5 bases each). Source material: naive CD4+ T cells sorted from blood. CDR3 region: CASSLSGSSYEQYF. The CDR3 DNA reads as TGTGCCAGCAGCTTATCAGGGAGCTCCTACGAGCAGTACTTC.